The present entry profiles one T cell receptor (beta chain) with its context. The antigen it binds to is not known. No base quality information exists; no much larger clone differs at one position. The library was prepared using 5' RACE. The instrument was a NextSeq 500. Unique molecular identifiers were attached to individual cDNA molecules in the TCR library protocol so that sequencing error and PCR bias could be corrected. Both TCR alpha and beta chains were sequenced, and tight co-correlation was observed between alpha and beta sequence abundances in each sample. As for the original processing: Decombinator V4 was used to annotate the V gene, J gene and CDR3 of the TCR sequences. TCRs were defined as expanded if a significant change between any two time points was detected under a Poisson model with p below 0.0001. TCR abundances were normalised to the total number of TCRs sequenced per sample and expressed as counts per million. MAIT TCRs were defined by TRAV1-2 paired with TRAJ12, TRAJ20 or TRAJ33, and iNKT TCRs by TRAV10 paired with TRAJ18. VDJdb, accessed 1 November 2021, was searched for CMV, EBV and SARS-CoV-2 annotated TCRs, excluding TCRs annotated for multiple antigens. The public reads were quality trimmed at Q25 with fastp and then assembled into clones with MiXCR by TCRdb, keeping productive beta chains. Rows matching on CDR3 protein sequence are summarized as one entry with the most common DNA and genes. The authors' filters were not applied to this entry. The sample includes about 90,000 distinct CDR3 sequences, with approximately 12% observed a single time. 4.4% of the sample is held by the ten biggest clonotypes.

Reading from cysteine to phenylalanine, the CDR3 counts 15 amino acids. The DNA shown is the 45-base CDR3, in frame from base 1. Sequences MNHEY (CDR1) and SVGAGI (CDR2) are obtained from the germline V gene. Here V drops 6 bases and J drops 11 bases, and the junction holds 12 bases not matched to any gene. The entry originates in a study of early T cells in non-severe SARS-CoV-2 infection (dated by TCRdb to about 2021). Study-level background: Because TCR sequencing relied on bulk RNA taken from unsorted whole blood, pairing of alpha and beta chains was not possible.

This was a case-control study nested in a cohort of healthcare workers in London, UK, who had nasopharyngeal swab PCR tests and blood samples taken every week. Healthcare workers were recruited between 23 and 31 March 2020, during the week of the UK lockdown, and were followed weekly for up to roughly 16 weeks. General study outcomes and caveats: Matching against VDJdb was skewed toward anti-spike CD8 responses, likely underestimated virus-specific expansions, and missed private and CD4 specificities.

Recombination connected TRBV6-5 to TRBJ2-1, with 11 bases matching TRBD2. The material sequenced was whole blood, taken at baseline. The receptor was isolated from an adult who was a healthcare worker with PCR-confirmed SARS-CoV-2 infection or an uninfected control (not recorded which). The DNA sequence follows: TGTGCCAGCAGACTGGCCGGGACTAGCGGAAGGAAGCAGTTCTTC. Translated, it reads CASRLAGTSGRKQFF.